A selection of T cell receptor beta chains follows, all from one sample in a study of blood T cell repertoires in COVID-19. Assay used: immunoSEQ multiplex PCR; TCRdb lists only in-frame clones, some missing. The repertoire holds approximately 94,000 clones, with over 80% as singletons. Sequenced: peripheral blood. These receptors all come from a man aged 50 to 59 with active or convalescent COVID-19. The CDR3 runs from the conserved cysteine through the conserved F or W. D genes are given only for firm matches. Clone size is stated in some rows and not others, as once, few, many or a class when expanded.

clone size	D gene	V gene	J gene	CDR3 protein	CDR3 DNA
.	TRBD1	TRBV15	TRBJ1-4	CATRIRAGTGREREKLFF	TGTGCCACCAGGATCCGAGCCGGGACAGGGCGTGAGCGGGAAAAACTGTTTTTT
.	.	TRBV19	TRBJ1-2	CATFDHRVGYTF	TGTGCCACTTTCGATCACAGGGTTGGCTACACCTTC
.	TRBD1	TRBV7-9	TRBJ1-2	CASSLEGTGGSGYTF	TGTGCCAGCAGCTTAGAAGGGACAGGGGGATCTGGCTACACCTTC
.	TRBD2	TRBV7-2	TRBJ2-7	CASSFSGTSGFTGSYEQYF	TGTGCCAGCAGCTTCTCCGGGACTAGCGGATTTACGGGATCCTACGAGCAGTACTTC
.	.	TRBV21-1	TRBJ2-1	CASSSRPTSGYYEQFF	TGTGCCAGCAGCTCCCGTCCGACTAGCGGGTATTATGAGCAGTTCTTC
.	.	TRBV6-5	TRBJ2-1	CASSLSGYSGNEQFF	TGTGCCAGCAGTTTATCGGGGTATAGTGGTAATGAGCAGTTCTTC
.	TRBD2	TRBV5-1	TRBJ2-1	CASSLLAGGDEQFF	TGCGCCAGCAGCTTGCTAGCGGGAGGTGATGAGCAGTTCTTC
.	.	TRBV28	TRBJ1-2	CASSSRAGGYTF	TGTGCCAGCAGTTCTAGGGCGGGTGGCTACACCTTC
.	TRBD2	TRBV4-2	TRBJ2-3	CASSQGAGADTQYF	TGTGCCAGCAGCCAAGGGGCGGGGGCAGATACGCAGTATTTT
.	TRBD2	TRBV7-6	TRBJ2-2	CASSLEGTSSTGELFF	TGTGCCAGCAGCTTAGAAGGGACTAGTAGCACCGGGGAGCTGTTTTTT
few	.	TRBV5-1	TRBJ2-1	CASSPANPYNEQFF	TGCGCCAGCAGCCCAGCGAACCCCTACAATGAGCAGTTCTTC
.	TRBD1	TRBV2	TRBJ1-1	CASSSDRGRTEAFF	TGTGCCAGCAGTTCGGACAGGGGGCGGACTGAAGCTTTCTTT
.	TRBD1	TRBV19	TRBJ1-4	CASSDNFGTGREKLFF	TGTGCCAGTAGTGACAACTTCGGGACAGGGAGGGAAAAACTGTTTTTT
.	TRBD2	TRBV11-2	TRBJ2-1	CASSLNLGGAYNEQFF	TGTGCCAGCAGCTTAAATTTGGGAGGGGCCTACAATGAGCAGTTCTTC
.	.	TRBV10-2	TRBJ2-5	CASSDAGETQYF	TGCGCCAGCAGTGATGCCGGGGAGACCCAGTACTTC
.	TRBD1	TRBV24-1	TRBJ1-2	CATSDAATGGYGYTF	TGTGCCACCAGTGATGCCGCCACAGGGGGCTATGGCTACACCTTC
.	TRBD1	TRBV19	TRBJ1-5	CASSMDRGNSNQPQHF	TGTGCCAGTAGTATGGACAGGGGAAATAGCAATCAGCCCCAGCATTTT
.	.	TRBV28	TRBJ1-1	CASSYVVGRAENTEAFF	TGTGCCAGCAGTTACGTCGTCGGCAGGGCTGAGAACACTGAAGCTTTCTTT
.	TRBD2	TRBV10-1	TRBJ2-1	CASSDSGRPGGEQFF	TGCGCCAGCAGTGACAGCGGGAGGCCTGGGGGAGAGCAGTTCTTC
.	TRBD1	TRBV29-1	TRBJ2-7	CSVEGGGGTGHYEQYF	TGCAGCGTTGAAGGGGGAGGTGGGACAGGTCACTACGAGCAGTACTTC
.	TRBD1	TRBV5-1	TRBJ2-5	CASSLVQGAPETQYF	TGCGCCAGCAGCCTAGTACAGGGGGCACCGGAGACCCAGTACTTC
.	.	TRBV3-1/TRBV3-2	TRBJ2-3	CASSQVGPGDTQYF	TGTGCCAGCAGCCAAGTCGGTCCGGGAGATACGCAGTATTTT
.	TRBD2	TRBV7-2	TRBJ2-1	CASSSSIGRLTGGEQFF	TGTGCCAGCAGCTCCTCCATCGGGAGGCTGACCGGGGGTGAGCAGTTCTTC
.	.	TRBV6-1	TRBJ2-7	CASSELPGMYEQYF	TGTGCCAGCAGTGAACTTCCGGGTATGTACGAGCAGTACTTC
.	.	TRBV2	TRBJ1-3	CASSENRVGNTIYF	TGTGCCAGCAGTGAAAACAGGGTTGGAAACACCATATATTTT
.	TRBD1	TRBV6-2/TRBV6-3	TRBJ2-7	CASSPPGTGGSYEQYF	TGTGCCAGCAGTCCACCTGGGACAGGGGGTTCCTACGAGCAGTACTTC
once	.	TRBV5-6	TRBJ1-1	CASSNYTEAFF	TGTGCCAGCAGTAATTACACTGAAGCTTTCTTT
.	.	TRBV24-1	TRBJ1-1	CATRDSLRGTEAFF	TGTGCCACCAGAGACTCCCTCCGAGGTACTGAAGCTTTCTTT
.	TRBD2	TRBV19	TRBJ2-7	CASSRGGSPSYEQYF	TGTGCCAGTAGTAGAGGCGGGAGTCCCTCCTACGAGCAGTACTTC
few	.	TRBV7-9	TRBJ2-1	CATRLGSYNEQFF	TGTGCCACCCGTCTCGGCTCCTACAATGAGCAGTTCTTC
.	.	TRBV27	TRBJ2-5	CASTRSGQETQYF	TGTGCCAGCACCAGGAGCGGGCAAGAGACCCAGTACTTC
.	.	TRBV5-1	TRBJ2-7	CASSFGGNEAEQYF	TGCGCCAGCAGCTTTGGGGGGAACGAGGCCGAGCAGTACTTC
.	.	TRBV11-3	TRBJ2-5	CASSSKRYQETQYF	TGTGCCAGCAGCTCAAAGCGGTACCAAGAGACCCAGTACTTC
.	.	TRBV6-2/TRBV6-3	TRBJ1-1	CASTPSRGNTEAFF	TGTGCCAGCACCCCGTCCAGGGGGAACACTGAAGCTTTCTTT
.	.	TRBV28	TRBJ1-1	CASSSGLGHMNTEAFF	TGTGCCAGCAGTTCTGGCCTGGGGCACATGAACACTGAAGCTTTCTTT
.	.	TRBV10-2	TRBJ2-5	CASSGLTRRETQYF	TGCGCCAGCAGCGGACTTACCAGGCGGGAGACCCAGTACTTC
.	TRBD1	TRBV24-1	TRBJ2-7	CATSDSRGQAYEQYF	TGTGCCACCAGTGACTCGCGTGGACAGGCCTACGAGCAGTACTTC
.	.	TRBV6-5	TRBJ1-5	CASSSGTSRGQPQHF	TGTGCCAGCAGTTCGGGCACCTCCCGGGGGCAGCCCCAGCATTTT
.	TRBD1	TRBV28	TRBJ1-1	CASSLMGQGAMRAFF	TGTGCCAGCAGTTTGATGGGACAGGGGGCTATGAGAGCTTTCTTT
.	TRBD2	TRBV18	TRBJ2-1	CASSPSVSGSLNNEQFF	TGTGCCAGCTCACCGTCCGTTAGCGGGAGCCTTAACAATGAGCAGTTCTTC
.	.	TRBV10-3	TRBJ2-2	CAISAEAGELFF	TGTGCCATCAGTGCCGAGGCCGGGGAGCTGTTTTTT
.	.	TRBV28	TRBJ2-1	CASSLPQGSNNEQFF	TGTGCCAGCAGTTTACCCCAGGGTAGTAACAATGAGCAGTTCTTC
once	.	TRBV9	TRBJ2-3	CASSVGTGHSTDTQYF	TGTGCCAGCAGCGTAGGTACAGGACACTCCACAGATACGCAGTATTTT
.	.	TRBV19	TRBJ1-2	CASIPGEGYRDYGYTF	TGTGCCAGTATCCCCGGAGAGGGCTATAGGGACTATGGCTACACCTTC
.	TRBD2	TRBV6-5	TRBJ2-7	CASRRTSGNSYEQYF	TGTGCCAGCAGGAGGACTAGCGGGAACTCCTACGAGCAGTACTTC